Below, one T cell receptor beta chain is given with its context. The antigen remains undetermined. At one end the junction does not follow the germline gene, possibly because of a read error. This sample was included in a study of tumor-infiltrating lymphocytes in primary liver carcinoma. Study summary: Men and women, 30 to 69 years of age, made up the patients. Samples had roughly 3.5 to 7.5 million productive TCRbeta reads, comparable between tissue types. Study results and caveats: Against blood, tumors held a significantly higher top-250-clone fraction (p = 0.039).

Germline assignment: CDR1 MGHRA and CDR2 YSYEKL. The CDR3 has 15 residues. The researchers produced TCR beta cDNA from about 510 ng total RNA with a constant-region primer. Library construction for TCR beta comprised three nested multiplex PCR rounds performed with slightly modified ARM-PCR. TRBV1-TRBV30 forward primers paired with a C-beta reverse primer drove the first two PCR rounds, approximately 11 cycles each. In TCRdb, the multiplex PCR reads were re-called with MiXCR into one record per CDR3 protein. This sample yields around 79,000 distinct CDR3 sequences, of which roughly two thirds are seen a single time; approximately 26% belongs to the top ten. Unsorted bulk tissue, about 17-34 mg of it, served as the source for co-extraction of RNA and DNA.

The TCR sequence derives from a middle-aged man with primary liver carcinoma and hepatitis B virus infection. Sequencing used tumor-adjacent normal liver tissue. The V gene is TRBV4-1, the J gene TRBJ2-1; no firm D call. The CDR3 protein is CVSSRRTNNYNEQFF. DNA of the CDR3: TGCGTCAGCAGCCGAAGAACAAACAACTACAATGAGCAGTTCTTC.